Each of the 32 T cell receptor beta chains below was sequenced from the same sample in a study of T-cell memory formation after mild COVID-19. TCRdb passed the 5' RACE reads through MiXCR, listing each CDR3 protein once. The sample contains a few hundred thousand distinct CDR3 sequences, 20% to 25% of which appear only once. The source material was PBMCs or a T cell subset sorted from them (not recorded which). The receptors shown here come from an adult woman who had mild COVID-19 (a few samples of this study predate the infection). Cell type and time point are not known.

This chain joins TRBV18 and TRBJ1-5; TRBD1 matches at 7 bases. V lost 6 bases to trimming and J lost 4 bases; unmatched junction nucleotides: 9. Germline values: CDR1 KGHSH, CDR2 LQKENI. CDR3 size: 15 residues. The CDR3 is CASSGTGEGNQPQHF. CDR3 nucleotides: TGTGCCAGCTCGGGCACAGGGGAAGGAAATCAGCCCCAGCATTTT.

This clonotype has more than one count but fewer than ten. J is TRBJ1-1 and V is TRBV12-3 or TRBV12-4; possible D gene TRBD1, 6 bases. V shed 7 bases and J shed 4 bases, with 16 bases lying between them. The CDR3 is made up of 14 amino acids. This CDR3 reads CASTPGGRRTEAFF. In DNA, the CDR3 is TGTGCCAGCACTCCCGGGGGGCGACGCACTGAAGCTTTCTTT.

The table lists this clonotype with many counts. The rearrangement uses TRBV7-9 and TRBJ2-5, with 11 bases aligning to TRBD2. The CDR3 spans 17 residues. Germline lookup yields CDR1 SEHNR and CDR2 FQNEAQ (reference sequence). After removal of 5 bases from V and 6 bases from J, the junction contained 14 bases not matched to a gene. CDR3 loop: CASSPGRLAGGKKTQYF. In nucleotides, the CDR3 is TGTGCCAGCAGCCCAGGAAGGCTAGCGGGAGGTAAAAAGACCCAGTACTTC.

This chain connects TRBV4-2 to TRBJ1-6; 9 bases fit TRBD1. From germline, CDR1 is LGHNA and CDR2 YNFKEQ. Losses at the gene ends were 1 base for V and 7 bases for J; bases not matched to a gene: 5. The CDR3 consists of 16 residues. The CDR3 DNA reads TGTGCCAGCAGCCAAGCAGTACAGGGGGCCAATTCACCCCTCCACTTT. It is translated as CASSQAVQGANSPLHF.

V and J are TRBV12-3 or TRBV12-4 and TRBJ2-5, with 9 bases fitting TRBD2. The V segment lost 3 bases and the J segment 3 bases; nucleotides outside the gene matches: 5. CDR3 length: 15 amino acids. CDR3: CASSFLRLAEETQYF. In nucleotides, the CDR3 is TGTGCCAGCAGTTTTTTGAGACTAGCGGAAGAGACCCAGTACTTC.

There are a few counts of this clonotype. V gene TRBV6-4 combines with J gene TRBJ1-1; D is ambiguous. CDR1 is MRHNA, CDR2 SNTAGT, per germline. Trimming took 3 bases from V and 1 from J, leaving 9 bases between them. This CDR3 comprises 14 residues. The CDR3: CASSETGWNTEAFF. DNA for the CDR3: TGTGCCAGCAGTGAGACGGGGTGGAACACTGAAGCTTTCTTT.

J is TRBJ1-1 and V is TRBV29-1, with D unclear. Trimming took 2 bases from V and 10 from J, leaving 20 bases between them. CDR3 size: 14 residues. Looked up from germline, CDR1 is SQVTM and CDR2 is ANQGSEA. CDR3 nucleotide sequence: TGCAGCGTTGAAATAAATACCGGCCCCGGTCGAGCTTTCTTT. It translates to CSVEINTGPGRAFF.

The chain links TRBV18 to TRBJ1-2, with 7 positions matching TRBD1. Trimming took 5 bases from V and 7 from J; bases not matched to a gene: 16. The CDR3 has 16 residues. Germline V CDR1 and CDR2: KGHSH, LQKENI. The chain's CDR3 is CASSAASTGSSSGYTF. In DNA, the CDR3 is TGTGCCAGCTCAGCAGCTTCGACAGGGAGCTCCTCTGGCTACACCTTC.

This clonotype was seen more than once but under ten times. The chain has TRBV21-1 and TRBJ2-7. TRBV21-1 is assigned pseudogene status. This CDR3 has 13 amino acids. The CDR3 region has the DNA TGTGCCAGCAGCACTGATAACACCTACGAGCAGTACTTC. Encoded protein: CASSTDNTYEQYF.

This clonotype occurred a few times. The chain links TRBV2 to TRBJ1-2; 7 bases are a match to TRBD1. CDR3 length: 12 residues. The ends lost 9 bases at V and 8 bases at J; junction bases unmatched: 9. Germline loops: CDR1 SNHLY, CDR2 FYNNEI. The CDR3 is CARADRVYGYTF. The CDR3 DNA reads TGTGCCAGGGCAGACAGGGTTTACGGCTACACCTTC.

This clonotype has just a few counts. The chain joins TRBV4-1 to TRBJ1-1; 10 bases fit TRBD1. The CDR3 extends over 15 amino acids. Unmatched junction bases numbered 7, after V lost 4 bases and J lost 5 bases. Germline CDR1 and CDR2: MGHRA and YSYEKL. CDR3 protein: CASSPGTGVVTEAFF. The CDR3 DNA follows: TGCGCCAGCAGCCCCGGGACAGGGGTTGTTACTGAAGCTTTCTTT.

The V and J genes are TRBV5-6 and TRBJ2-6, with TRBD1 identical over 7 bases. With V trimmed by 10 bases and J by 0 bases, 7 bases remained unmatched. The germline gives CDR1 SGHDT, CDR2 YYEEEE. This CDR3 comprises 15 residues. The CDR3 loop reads CASRTGHSGANVLTF. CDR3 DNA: TGTGCCTCGAGGACAGGCCACTCTGGGGCCAACGTCCTGACTTTC.

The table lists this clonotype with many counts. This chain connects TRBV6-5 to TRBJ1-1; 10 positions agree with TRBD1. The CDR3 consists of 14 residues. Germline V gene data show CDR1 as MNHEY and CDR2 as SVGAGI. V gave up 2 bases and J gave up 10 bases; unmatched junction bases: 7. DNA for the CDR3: TGTGCCAGCAGTTACGAGGGGACAGGGGCCCGAGCTTTCTTT. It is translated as CASSYEGTGARAFF.

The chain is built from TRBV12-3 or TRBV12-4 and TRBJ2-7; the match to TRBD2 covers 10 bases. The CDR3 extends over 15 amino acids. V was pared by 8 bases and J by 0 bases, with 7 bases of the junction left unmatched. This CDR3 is CASGSGRPSSYEQYF. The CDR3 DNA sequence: TGTGCCAGCGGTAGCGGGAGGCCTAGCTCCTACGAGCAGTACTTC.

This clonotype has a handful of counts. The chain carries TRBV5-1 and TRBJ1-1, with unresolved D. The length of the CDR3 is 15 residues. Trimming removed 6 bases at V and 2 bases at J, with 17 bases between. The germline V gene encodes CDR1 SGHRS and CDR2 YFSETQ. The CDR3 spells CASKESGSVNTEAFF. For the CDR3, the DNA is TGCGCCAGCAAGGAGTCGGGGTCCGTAAACACTGAAGCTTTCTTT.

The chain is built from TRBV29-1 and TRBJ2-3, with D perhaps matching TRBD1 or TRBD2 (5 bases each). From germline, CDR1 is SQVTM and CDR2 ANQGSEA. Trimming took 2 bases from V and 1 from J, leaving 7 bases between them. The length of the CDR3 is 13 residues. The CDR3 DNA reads TGCAGCGTTGAAAGGGACGGCACAGATACGCAGTATTTT. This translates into CSVERDGTDTQYF.

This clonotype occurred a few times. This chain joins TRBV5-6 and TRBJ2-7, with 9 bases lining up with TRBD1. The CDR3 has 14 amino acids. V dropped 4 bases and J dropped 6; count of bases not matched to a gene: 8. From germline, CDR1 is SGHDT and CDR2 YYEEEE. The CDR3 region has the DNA TGTGCCAGCAGCGGCGGACAGGGGCGGTCCGAGCAGTACTTC. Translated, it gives CASSGGQGRSEQYF. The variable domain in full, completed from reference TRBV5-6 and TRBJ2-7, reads DAGVTQSPTHLIKTRGQQVTLRCSPKSGHDTVSWYQQALGQGPQFIFQYYEEEERQRGNFPDRFSGHQFPNYSSELNVNALLLGDSALYLCASSGGQGRSEQYFGPGTRLTVT.

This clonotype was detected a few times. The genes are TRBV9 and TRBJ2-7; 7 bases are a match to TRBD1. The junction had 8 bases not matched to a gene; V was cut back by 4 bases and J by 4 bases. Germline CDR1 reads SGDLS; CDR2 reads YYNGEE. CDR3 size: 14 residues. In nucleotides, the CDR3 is TGTGCCAGCAGCCCCCGGACAGGTGCTTACGAGCAGTACTTC. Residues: CASSPRTGAYEQYF.

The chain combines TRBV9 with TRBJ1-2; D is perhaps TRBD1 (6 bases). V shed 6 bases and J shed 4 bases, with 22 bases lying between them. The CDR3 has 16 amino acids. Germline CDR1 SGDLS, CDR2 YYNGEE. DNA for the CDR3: TGTGCCAGCACCTCGAACCCGGCAGGGGTTCCCTATGGCTACACCTTC. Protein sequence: CASTSNPAGVPYGYTF.

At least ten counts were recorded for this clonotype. As DNA, the CDR3 is TGTGCCAGCAGCCGCCTCGGGAACACTGAAGCTTTCTTT. It specifies CASSRLGNTEAFF. This sequence joins TRBV27 and TRBJ1-1; D remains ambiguous. Trimming left V 6 bases short and J 1 base short, with 9 bases between. The CDR3 sequence is 13 residues long. Germline CDR1 MNHEY, CDR2 SMNVEV (reference sequence).

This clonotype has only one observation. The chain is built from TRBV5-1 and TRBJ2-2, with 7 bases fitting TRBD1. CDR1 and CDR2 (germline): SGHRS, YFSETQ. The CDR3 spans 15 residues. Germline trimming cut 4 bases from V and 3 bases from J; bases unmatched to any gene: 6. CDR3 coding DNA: TGCGCCAGCAGCGCATCCGGGACAGACACCGGGGAGCTGTTTTTT. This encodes CASSASGTDTGELFF.

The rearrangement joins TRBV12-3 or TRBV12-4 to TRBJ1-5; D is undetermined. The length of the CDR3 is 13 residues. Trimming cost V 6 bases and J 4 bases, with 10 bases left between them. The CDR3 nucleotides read TGTGCCAGCAGAGAGGGAGGGAATCAGCCCCAGCATTTT. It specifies CASREGGNQPQHF.

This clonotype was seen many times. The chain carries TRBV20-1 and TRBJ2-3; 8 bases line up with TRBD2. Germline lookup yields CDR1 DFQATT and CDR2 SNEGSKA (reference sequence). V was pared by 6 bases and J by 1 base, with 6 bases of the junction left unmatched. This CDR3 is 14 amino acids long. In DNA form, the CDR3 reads TGCAGTGCCAACGCGGGGGGTCGCACAGATACGCAGTATTTT. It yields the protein CSANAGGRTDTQYF.

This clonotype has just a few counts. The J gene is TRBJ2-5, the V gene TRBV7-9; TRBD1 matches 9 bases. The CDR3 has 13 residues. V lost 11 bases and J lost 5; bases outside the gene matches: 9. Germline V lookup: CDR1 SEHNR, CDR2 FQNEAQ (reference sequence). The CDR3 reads CAVGTGKGETQYF. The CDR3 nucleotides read TGTGCCGTCGGGACAGGGAAAGGGGAGACCCAGTACTTC.

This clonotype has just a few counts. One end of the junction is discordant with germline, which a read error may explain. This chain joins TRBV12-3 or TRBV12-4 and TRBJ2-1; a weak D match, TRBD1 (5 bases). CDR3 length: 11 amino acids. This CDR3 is CAIQFGARRGF. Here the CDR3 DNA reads TGTGCCATCCAGTTTGGGGCCAGAAGGGGCTTC.

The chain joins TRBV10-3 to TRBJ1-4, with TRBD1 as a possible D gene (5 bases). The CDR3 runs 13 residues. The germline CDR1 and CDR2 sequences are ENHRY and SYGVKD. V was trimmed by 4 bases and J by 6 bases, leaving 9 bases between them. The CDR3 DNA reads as TGTGCCATCAGTGGGGGGGACGATGAAAAACTGTTTTTT. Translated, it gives CAISGGDDEKLFF.

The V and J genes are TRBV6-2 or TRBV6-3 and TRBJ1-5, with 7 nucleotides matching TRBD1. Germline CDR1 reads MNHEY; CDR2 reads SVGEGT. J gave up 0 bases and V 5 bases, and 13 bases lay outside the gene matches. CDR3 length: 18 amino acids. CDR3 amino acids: CASSDHRQGGHSNQPQHF. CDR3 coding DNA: TGTGCCAGCAGTGACCATCGACAGGGAGGACATAGCAATCAGCCCCAGCATTTT.

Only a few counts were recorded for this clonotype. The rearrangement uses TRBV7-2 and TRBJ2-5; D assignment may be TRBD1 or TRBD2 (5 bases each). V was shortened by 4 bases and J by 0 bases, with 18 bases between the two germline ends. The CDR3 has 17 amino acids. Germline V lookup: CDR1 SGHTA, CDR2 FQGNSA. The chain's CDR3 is CASSSRGGPAHQETQYF. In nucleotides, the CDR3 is TGTGCCAGCAGCTCCCGGGGCGGGCCAGCGCACCAAGAGACCCAGTACTTC.

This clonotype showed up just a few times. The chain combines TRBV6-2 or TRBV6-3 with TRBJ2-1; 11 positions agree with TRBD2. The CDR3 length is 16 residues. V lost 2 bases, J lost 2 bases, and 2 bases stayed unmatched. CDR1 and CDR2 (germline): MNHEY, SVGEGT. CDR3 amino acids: CASSYPTSGTYNEQFF. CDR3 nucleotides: TGTGCCAGCAGTTACCCGACTAGCGGGACCTACAATGAGCAGTTCTTC.

The CDR3 nucleotides are TGCAGCGTTGAATGGGTCAGAAGCACAGATACGCAGTATTTT. It translates to CSVEWVRSTDTQYF. The rearrangement links TRBV29-1 to TRBJ2-3; no clear D gene. The CDR3 totals 14 residues. Germline V gene data show CDR1 as SQVTM and CDR2 as ANQGSEA. Deletions cut 2 bases from V and 0 bases from J, with 9 bases between.

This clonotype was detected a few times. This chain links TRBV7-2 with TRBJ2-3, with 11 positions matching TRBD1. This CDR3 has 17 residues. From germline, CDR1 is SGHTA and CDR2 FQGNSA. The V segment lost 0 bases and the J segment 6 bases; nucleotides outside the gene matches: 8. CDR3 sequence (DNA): TGTGCCAGCAGCTTAGCGTTTGGGACAGGGGGATTTGATACGCAGTATTTT. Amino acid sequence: CASSLAFGTGGFDTQYF.

CDR3 sequence reads: CASSLNAGPGYTF. CDR3 bases: TGCGCCAGCAGCTTGAATGCAGGGCCTGGCTACACCTTC. The chain is built from TRBV5-1 and TRBJ1-2, with TRBD1 as a possible D gene (5 bases). Trimming removed 1 base at V and 7 bases at J, with 11 bases between. Per the germline V gene, CDR1 is SGHRS and CDR2 is YFSETQ. This CDR3 is built from 13 residues.